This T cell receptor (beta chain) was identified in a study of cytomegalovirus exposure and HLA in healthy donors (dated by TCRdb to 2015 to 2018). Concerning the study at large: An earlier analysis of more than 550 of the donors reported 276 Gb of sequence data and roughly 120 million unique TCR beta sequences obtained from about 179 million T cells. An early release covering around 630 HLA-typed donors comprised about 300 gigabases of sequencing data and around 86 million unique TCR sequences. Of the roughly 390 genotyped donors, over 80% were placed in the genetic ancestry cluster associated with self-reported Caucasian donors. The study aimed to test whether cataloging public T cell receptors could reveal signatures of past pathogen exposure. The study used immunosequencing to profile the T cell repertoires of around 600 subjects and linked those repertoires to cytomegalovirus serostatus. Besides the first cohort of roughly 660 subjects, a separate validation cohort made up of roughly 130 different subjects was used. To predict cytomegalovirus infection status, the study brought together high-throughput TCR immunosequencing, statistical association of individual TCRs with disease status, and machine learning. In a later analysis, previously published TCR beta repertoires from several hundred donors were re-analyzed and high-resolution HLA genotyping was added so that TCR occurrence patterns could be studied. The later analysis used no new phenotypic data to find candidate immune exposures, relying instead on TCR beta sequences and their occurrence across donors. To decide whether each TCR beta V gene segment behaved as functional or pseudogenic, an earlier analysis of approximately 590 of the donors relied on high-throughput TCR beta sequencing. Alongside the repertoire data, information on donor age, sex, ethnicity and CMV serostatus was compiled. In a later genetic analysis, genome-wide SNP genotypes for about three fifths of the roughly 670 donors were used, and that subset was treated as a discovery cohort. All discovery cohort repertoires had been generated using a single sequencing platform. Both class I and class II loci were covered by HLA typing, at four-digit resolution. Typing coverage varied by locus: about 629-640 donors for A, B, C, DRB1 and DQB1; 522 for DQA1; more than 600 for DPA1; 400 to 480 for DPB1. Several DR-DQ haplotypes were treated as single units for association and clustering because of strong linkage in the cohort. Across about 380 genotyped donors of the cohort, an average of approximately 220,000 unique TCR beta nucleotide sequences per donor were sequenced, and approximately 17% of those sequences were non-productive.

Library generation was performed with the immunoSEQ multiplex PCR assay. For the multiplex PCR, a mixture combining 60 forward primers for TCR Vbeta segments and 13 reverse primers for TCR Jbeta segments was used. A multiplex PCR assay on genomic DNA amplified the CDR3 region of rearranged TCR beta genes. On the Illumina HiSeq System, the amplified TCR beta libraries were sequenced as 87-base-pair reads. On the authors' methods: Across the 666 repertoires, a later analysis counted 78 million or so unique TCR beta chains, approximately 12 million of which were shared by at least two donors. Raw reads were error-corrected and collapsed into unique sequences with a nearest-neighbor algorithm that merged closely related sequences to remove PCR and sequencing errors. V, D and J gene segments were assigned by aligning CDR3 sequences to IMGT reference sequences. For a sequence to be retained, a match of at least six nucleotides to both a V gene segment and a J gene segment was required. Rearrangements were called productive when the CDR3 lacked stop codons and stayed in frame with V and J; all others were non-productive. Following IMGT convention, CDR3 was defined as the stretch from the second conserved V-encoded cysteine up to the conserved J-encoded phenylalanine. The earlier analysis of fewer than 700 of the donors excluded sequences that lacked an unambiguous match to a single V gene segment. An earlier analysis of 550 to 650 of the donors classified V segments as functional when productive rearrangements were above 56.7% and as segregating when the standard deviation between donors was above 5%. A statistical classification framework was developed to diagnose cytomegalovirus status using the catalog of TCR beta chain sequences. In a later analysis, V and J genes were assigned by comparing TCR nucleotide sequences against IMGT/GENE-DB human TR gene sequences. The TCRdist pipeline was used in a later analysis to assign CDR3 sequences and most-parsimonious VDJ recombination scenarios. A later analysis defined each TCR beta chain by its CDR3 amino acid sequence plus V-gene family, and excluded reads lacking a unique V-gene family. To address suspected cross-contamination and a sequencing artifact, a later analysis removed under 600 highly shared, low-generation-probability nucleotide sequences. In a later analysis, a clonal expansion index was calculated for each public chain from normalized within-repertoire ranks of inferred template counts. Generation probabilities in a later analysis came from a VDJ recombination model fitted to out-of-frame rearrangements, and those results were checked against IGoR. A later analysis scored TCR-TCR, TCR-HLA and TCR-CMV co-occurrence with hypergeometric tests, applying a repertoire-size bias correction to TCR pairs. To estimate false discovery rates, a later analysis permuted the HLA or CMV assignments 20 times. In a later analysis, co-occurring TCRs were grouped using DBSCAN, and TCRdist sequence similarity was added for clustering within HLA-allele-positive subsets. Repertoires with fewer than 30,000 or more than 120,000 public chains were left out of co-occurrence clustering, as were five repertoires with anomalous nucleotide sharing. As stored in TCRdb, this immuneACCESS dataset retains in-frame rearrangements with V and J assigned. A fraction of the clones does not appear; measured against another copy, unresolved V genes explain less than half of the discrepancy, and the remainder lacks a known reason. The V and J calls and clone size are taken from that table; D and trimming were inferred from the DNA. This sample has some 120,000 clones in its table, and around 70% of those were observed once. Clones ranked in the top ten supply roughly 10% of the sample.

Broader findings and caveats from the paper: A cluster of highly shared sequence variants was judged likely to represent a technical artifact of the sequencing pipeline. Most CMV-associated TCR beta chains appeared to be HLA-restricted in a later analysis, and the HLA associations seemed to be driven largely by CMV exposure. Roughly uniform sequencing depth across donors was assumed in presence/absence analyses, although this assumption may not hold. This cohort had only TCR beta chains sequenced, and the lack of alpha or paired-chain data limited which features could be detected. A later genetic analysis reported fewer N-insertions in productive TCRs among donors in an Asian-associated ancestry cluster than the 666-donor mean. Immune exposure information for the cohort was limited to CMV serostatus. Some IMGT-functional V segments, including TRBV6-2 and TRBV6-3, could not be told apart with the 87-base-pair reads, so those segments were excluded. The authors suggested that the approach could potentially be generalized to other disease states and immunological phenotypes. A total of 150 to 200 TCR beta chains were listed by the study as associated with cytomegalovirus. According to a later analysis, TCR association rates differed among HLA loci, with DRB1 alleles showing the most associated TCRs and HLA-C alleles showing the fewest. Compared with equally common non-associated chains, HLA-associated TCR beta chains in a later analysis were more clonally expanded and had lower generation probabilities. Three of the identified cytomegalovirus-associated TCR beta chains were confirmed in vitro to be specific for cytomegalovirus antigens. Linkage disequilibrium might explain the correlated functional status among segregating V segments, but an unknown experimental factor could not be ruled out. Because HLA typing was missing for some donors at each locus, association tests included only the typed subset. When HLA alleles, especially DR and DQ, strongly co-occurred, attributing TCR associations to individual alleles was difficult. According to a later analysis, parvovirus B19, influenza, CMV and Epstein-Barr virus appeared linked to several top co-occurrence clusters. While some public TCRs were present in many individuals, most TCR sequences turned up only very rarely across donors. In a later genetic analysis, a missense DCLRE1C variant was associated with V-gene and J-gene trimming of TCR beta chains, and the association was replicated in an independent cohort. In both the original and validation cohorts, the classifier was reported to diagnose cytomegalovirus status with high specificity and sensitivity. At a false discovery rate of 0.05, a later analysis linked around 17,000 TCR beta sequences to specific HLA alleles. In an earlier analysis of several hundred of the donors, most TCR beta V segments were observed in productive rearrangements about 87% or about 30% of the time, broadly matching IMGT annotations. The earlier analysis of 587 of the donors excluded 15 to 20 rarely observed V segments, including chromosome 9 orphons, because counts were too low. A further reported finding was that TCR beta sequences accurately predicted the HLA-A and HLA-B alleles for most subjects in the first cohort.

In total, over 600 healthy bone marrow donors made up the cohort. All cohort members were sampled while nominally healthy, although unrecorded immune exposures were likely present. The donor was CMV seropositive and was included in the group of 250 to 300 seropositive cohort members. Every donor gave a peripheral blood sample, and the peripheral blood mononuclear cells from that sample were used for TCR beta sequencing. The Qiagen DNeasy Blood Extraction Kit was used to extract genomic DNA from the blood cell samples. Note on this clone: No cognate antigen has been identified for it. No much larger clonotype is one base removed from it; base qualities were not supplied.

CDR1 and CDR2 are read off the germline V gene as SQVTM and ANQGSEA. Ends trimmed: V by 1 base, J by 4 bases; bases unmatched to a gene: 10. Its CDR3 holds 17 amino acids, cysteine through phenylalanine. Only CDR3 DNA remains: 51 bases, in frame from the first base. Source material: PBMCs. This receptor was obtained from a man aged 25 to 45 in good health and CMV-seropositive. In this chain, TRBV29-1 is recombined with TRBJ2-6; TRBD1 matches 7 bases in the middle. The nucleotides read TGCAGCGTTGAAGGACAAATAGGGGGCGCCGGGGCCAACGTCCTGACTTTC. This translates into CSVEGQIGGAGANVLTF.